A single sample gave rise to the 29 T cell receptor beta chains below, sequenced in a study of cytomegalovirus exposure and HLA in healthy donors. Profiling relied on immunoSEQ multiplex PCR, and the TCRdb table lists in-frame clones only, not all of them. The sample yields about 140,000 clones, about 90% seen once. Sequenced input: PBMCs. These receptors all stem from a man between 18 and 35 years old in good health and CMV-seronegative.

The gene calls are TRBV10-3 and TRBJ2-7; perhaps TRBD2 as D (5 bases). The CDR3 is made up of 14 amino acids. V was clipped by 4 bases and J by 0 bases, with 10 bases between them. In germline, CDR1 is ENHRY, CDR2 SYGVKD. This chain's CDR3 is CAISVPGDSYEQYF. The CDR3, as DNA: TGTGCCATCAGTGTCCCCGGGGACTCCTACGAGCAGTACTTC.

The chain recombines TRBV7-9 with TRBJ1-5; tentative D call: TRBD1 (6 bases). This CDR3 is 14 amino acids long. Germline V gene data show CDR1 as SEHNR and CDR2 as FQNEAQ (reference sequence). V lost 5 bases and J lost 3, with 11 bases in between. The CDR3 is CASSPRQVNQPQHF. DNA for the CDR3: TGTGCCAGCAGCCCCAGACAGGTCAATCAGCCCCAGCATTTT.

The gene calls are TRBV29-1 and TRBJ2-3; D is perhaps TRBD2 (7 bases). V was cut by 4 bases and J by 2 bases, with 13 bases left in between. The CDR3 sequence is 14 residues long. Germline V gives CDR1 SQVTM, CDR2 ANQGSEA. CDR3 sequence reads: CSVGPGGPTDTQYF. CDR3 DNA sequence: TGCAGCGTTGGCCCGGGGGGCCCCACAGATACGCAGTATTTT.

The chain employs TRBV2 and TRBJ2-7; no definite D call. Per germline, CDR1 SNHLY and CDR2 FYNNEI. With 3 bases removed from V and 0 bases from J, the gap between germline ends came to 12 bases. CDR3 length equals 15 residues. The CDR3 nucleotides are TGTGCCAGCAGTGAGGCCGCGGATAGCTCCTACGAGCAGTACTTC. Translating it yields CASSEAADSSYEQYF.

The rearrangement joins TRBV28 to TRBJ1-5; 7 nucleotides align to TRBD1. There are 16 residues in the CDR3. CDR1 and CDR2 (germline): MDHEN, SYDVKM. With 5 bases clipped from V and 5 bases from J, the junction kept 12 bases outside the gene matches. The CDR3 DNA sequence: TGTGCCAGCAGTCCACACCCCTACAGGGGCGATCAGCCCCAGCATTTT. This sequence encodes CASSPHPYRGDQPQHF.

This clone was counted once. CDR3 sequence reads: CASSLGLISGNTIYF. As DNA, the CDR3 is TGTGCCAGCAGTTTGGGGCTGATCTCTGGAAACACCATATATTTT. The chain carries TRBV28 and TRBJ1-3, with D tentatively TRBD1 (5 bases). The CDR3 sequence is 15 residues long. The ends were cut back, 3 bases at V and 0 bases at J, with 9 bases in the middle. The germline V gene has CDR1 MDHEN and CDR2 SYDVKM. Combining the CDR3 with reference TRBV28 and TRBJ1-3 gives the whole variable domain DVKVTQSSRYLVKRTGEKVFLECVQDMDHENMFWYRQDPGLGLRLIYFSYDVKMKEKGDIPEGYSVSREKKERFSLILESASTNQTSMYLCASSLGLISGNTIYFGEGSWLTVV.

The chain couples TRBV7-2 to TRBJ2-7; maybe TRBD2 (6 bases). With 3 bases removed from V and 3 bases from J, the gap between germline ends came to 12 bases. Germline V gene data show CDR1 as SGHTA and CDR2 as FQGNSA. The CDR3 has 14 residues. CDR3 residues: CASSFQAGDYEQYF. In nucleotides, the CDR3 is TGTGCCAGCAGCTTCCAAGCGGGTGACTACGAGCAGTACTTC.

This rearrangement joins TRBV28 to TRBJ1-2, with 11 nucleotides matching TRBD1. The CDR3 contains 16 residues. After removal of 5 bases from V and 7 bases from J, the junction contained 12 bases not matched to a gene. CDR1 is MDHEN, CDR2 SYDVKM, per germline. CDR3 in DNA: TGTGCCAGCAGTCCCAACGAAGGACAGGGGGCGCGTGGCTACACCTTC. Its translation: CASSPNEGQGARGYTF.

The chain has TRBV27 and TRBJ2-5; D not certain. The CDR3 has 11 amino acids. Germline CDR1 and CDR2: MNHEY and SMNVEV (reference sequence). V was shortened by 3 bases and J by 4 bases, with 3 bases between the two germline ends. Written as DNA, the CDR3 is TGTGCCAGCAGTTTTCGAGAGACCCAGTACTTC. Translation gives CASSFRETQYF.

This clone has only a few counts. The chain recombines TRBV7-8 with TRBJ2-5; D remains ambiguous. CDR3 length: 16 amino acids. V was cut by 5 bases and J by 2 bases, with 18 bases left in between. The germline V gene has CDR1 SGHVS and CDR2 FQNEAQ. CDR3 nucleotides: TGTGCCAGCAGCCATATCCAATTACCTATACAAGAGACCCAGTACTTC. Translating it yields CASSHIQLPIQETQYF.

The chain links TRBV27 to TRBJ2-1; TRBD2 matches 13 bases. Trimming at V came to 5 bases and at J to 5 bases, leaving 3 bases not matched to a gene. The CDR3 consists of 15 residues. The germline V gene has CDR1 MNHEY and CDR2 SMNVEV (reference sequence). CDR3 residues: CASSPTSGRDNEQFF. DNA of the CDR3: TGTGCCAGCAGTCCTACTAGCGGGAGGGACAATGAGCAGTTCTTC.

This chain joins TRBV12-5 and TRBJ2-7, with a possible D match to TRBD1 (6 bases). This CDR3 region has 16 residues. The V end was cut by 3 bases, the J end by 2 bases, with 17 bases between. Germline V gene lookup returns CDR1 LGHNT and CDR2 FRNRAP. CDR3 coding DNA: TGTGCTAGTGGTTTCTCCACAGGGAGAGTTCCCTACGAGCAGTACTTC. Its translation is CASGFSTGRVPYEQYF.

This clone was recorded a few times. The CDR3 sequence is CASSLGGEKLFF. The CDR3 DNA is TGTGCCAGCAGCTTGGGCGGAGAAAAACTGTTTTTT. The chain couples TRBV5-5 to TRBJ1-4; D unclear. Trimming took 0 bases from V and 8 from J, leaving 5 bases between them. The germline V gene encodes CDR1 SGHKS and CDR2 YYEKEE (reference sequence). CDR3 length: 12 residues.

The chain couples TRBV29-1 to TRBJ2-3; a weak D match, TRBD1 (6 bases). Trimming stripped 1 base from V and 2 bases from J, with 10 bases between. The CDR3 is made up of 14 amino acids. CDR1 SQVTM and CDR2 ANQGSEA come from the germline V gene. The CDR3 DNA reads as TGCAGCGTTGAAGCCCGACAGGCCACAGATACGCAGTATTTT. Residues: CSVEARQATDTQYF.

This clone was seen a single time. This chain joins TRBV15 and TRBJ2-1; TRBD2 matches 7 bases. Trimming took 1 base from V and 7 from J; bases not matched to a gene: 10. The CDR3 consists of 16 residues. Germline lookup yields CDR1 LNHNV and CDR2 YYDKDF (reference sequence). CDR3 amino acids: CATSRVGGSSGNEQFF. The CDR3 DNA reads TGTGCCACCAGCAGAGTAGGCGGGAGCTCTGGGAATGAGCAGTTCTTC. Supplemented by reference TRBV15 and TRBJ2-1, the full variable domain reads DAMVIQNPRYQVTQFGKPVTLSCSQTLNHNVMYWYQQKSSQAPKLLFHYYDKDFNNEADTPDNFQSRRPNTSFCFLDIRSPGLGDTAMYLCATSRVGGSSGNEQFFGPGTRLTVL.

The gene calls are TRBV7-9 and TRBJ2-7; 9 positions agree with TRBD1. The CDR3 sequence is 14 residues long. The V gene's germline CDR1 is SEHNR and CDR2 FQNEAQ (reference sequence). Trimming took 1 base from V and 5 from J; bases not matched to a gene: 3. CDR3 DNA: TGTGCCAGCAGCTTAGGGGACAGGGCCCACGAGCAGTACTTC. Protein sequence: CASSLGDRAHEQYF.

This chain links TRBV7-9 with TRBJ2-7, with D possibly matching TRBD1 (6 bases). V lost 5 bases and J lost 6, with 29 bases in between. The CDR3 consists of 18 residues. Germline lookup yields CDR1 SEHNR and CDR2 FQNEAQ (reference sequence). CDR3 protein: CASSPPRTVTAPLGEQYF. The CDR3 DNA reads as TGTGCCAGCAGCCCCCCAAGGACAGTAACGGCCCCCCTAGGCGAGCAGTACTTC.

J is TRBJ2-3 and V is TRBV28, with 9 bases lining up with TRBD1. The CDR3 spans 16 residues. The germline V gene has CDR1 MDHEN and CDR2 SYDVKM. With 6 bases clipped from V and 3 bases from J, the junction kept 10 bases outside the gene matches. This CDR3 reads CASSLITGGATDTQYF. Written as DNA, the CDR3 is TGTGCCAGCAGCTTAATCACAGGGGGCGCAACAGATACGCAGTATTTT.

This clone turned up a few times. The chain has TRBV10-3 and TRBJ1-5; TRBD1 matches 7 bases. This CDR3 contains 13 residues. Per the germline V gene, CDR1 is ENHRY and CDR2 is SYGVKD. With 4 bases clipped from V and 4 bases from J, the junction kept 1 base outside the gene matches. CDR3 bases: TGTGCCATCAGTGGACAGGGAAATCAGCCCCAGCATTTT. Its protein product is CAISGQGNQPQHF.

This chain uses TRBV6-6 with TRBJ1-2; maybe TRBD1 (5 bases). Germline CDR1 is MNHNY and CDR2 is SVGAGI (reference sequence). The CDR3 contains 12 residues. The ends were cut back, 8 bases at V and 0 bases at J, with 7 bases in the middle. CDR3 DNA sequence: TGTGCCAGCCTAGGGGCTAACTATGGCTACACCTTC. It is translated as CASLGANYGYTF.

This sequence joins TRBV5-1 and TRBJ2-7; the D gene is possibly TRBD1 (6 bases). From germline, CDR1 is SGHRS and CDR2 YFSETQ. The CDR3 is 14 residues long. The V gene lost 4 bases and the J gene lost 6 bases, with 17 bases spanning the gap. CDR3 in DNA: TGCGCCAGCAGCCTGACACAGGGAACGGGCGAGCAGTACTTC. Protein sequence: CASSLTQGTGEQYF.

V gene TRBV5-6 combines with J gene TRBJ2-6, with D possibly being TRBD1 (5 bases). CDR1 is SGHDT, CDR2 YYEEEE, per germline. V was shortened by 0 bases and J by 3 bases, with 7 bases between the two germline ends. The length of the CDR3 is 15 residues. CDR3 in DNA: TGTGCCAGCAGCTTGGGGCAGGGTGGGGCCAACGTCCTGACTTTC. This translates into CASSLGQGGANVLTF.

This clone was detected once. The chain employs TRBV5-4 and TRBJ2-6; no clear D gene. V lost 3 bases and J 0 bases, leaving 7 bases between the germline ends. The CDR3 spans 15 residues. Germline V gene lookup returns CDR1 SGHNT and CDR2 YYREEE (reference sequence). In nucleotides, the CDR3 is TGTGCCAGCAGCTCGCCAGTCTCTGGGGCCAACGTCCTGACTTTC. Amino acid sequence: CASSSPVSGANVLTF.

V gene TRBV27 combines with J gene TRBJ1-1, with 8 bases identical to TRBD1. The CDR3 covers 18 residues. Trimming cost V 3 bases and J 5 bases; bases outside gene matches: 17. Germline CDR1 is MNHEY and CDR2 is SMNVEV (reference sequence). The DNA of the CDR3 is TGTGCCAGCAGTTTCCACTTCCCAGGGGGCGGTGGGGGGACTGAAGCTTTCTTT. It translates to CASSFHFPGGGGGTEAFF.

The genes are TRBV11-2 and TRBJ1-2; no definite D call. The CDR3 has 14 residues. Deletions cut 5 bases from V and 6 bases from J, with 16 bases between. Germline-derived CDR1 and CDR2 are SGHAT and FQNNGV. CDR3 sequence: CASSPRTEYHGYTF. The CDR3 bases are TGTGCCAGCAGCCCCCGGACTGAATATCATGGCTACACCTTC.

This clone was picked up a small number of times. CDR3: CPRLLADYNEQFF. In DNA form, the CDR3 reads TGTCCCCGGTTACTAGCCGACTACAATGAGCAGTTCTTC. The chain joins TRBV5-6 to TRBJ2-1, with D perhaps matching TRBD2 (6 bases). Germline V gives CDR1 SGHDT, CDR2 YYEEEE. There are 13 residues in the CDR3. The full variable domain, completed using reference TRBV5-6 and TRBJ2-1, is DAGVTQSPTHLIKTRGQQVTLRCSPKSGHDTVSWYQQALGQGPQFIFQYYEEEERQRGNFPDRFSGHQFPNYSSELNVNALLLGDSALYLCPRLLADYNEQFFGPGTRLTVL.

The genes are TRBV6-1 and TRBJ2-3; 11 bases are shared with TRBD2. Germline V gene data show CDR1 as MNHNS and CDR2 as SASEGT. The CDR3 is made up of 16 amino acids. V lost 3 bases, J lost 7 bases, and 9 bases stayed unmatched. The CDR3: CASSDLAGGGTHTQYF. CDR3 bases: TGTGCCAGCAGTGACCTAGCGGGGGGTGGCACGCATACGCAGTATTTT.

This chain uses TRBV18 with TRBJ2-5, with 7 bases lining up with TRBD2. The CDR3 extends over 14 amino acids. Germline V gene lookup returns CDR1 KGHSH and CDR2 LQKENI. Trimming took 3 bases from V and 4 from J; bases not matched to a gene: 5. The CDR3 DNA follows: TGTGCCAGCTCACCGACGGGAGGCCCAGAGACCCAGTACTTC. Amino acids: CASSPTGGPETQYF.

The chain joins TRBV9 to TRBJ1-5; the match to TRBD1 covers 7 bases. CDR3 size: 14 residues. Germline values: CDR1 SGDLS, CDR2 YYNGEE. V dropped 4 bases and J dropped 6; count of bases not matched to a gene: 7. The CDR3 reads CASSSGQDGQPQHF. DNA for the CDR3: TGTGCCAGCAGCTCCGGACAGGATGGTCAGCCCCAGCATTTT.